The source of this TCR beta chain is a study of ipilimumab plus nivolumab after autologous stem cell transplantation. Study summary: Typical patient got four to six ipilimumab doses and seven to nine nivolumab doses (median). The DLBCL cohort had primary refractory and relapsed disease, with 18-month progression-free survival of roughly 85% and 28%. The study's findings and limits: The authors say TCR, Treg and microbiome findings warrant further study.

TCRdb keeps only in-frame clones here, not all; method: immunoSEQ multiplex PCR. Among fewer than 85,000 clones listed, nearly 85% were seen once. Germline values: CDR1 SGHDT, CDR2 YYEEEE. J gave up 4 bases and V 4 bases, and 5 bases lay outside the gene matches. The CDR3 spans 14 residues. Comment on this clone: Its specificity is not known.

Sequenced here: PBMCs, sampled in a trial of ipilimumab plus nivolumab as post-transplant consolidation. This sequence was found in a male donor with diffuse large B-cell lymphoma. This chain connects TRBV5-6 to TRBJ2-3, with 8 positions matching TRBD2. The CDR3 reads CASSPAGAADTQYF. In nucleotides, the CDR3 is TGTGCCAGCAGCCCAGCGGGGGCTGCAGATACGCAGTATTTT. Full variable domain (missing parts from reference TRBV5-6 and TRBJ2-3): DAGVTQSPTHLIKTRGQQVTLRCSPKSGHDTVSWYQQALGQGPQFIFQYYEEEERQRGNFPDRFSGHQFPNYSSELNVNALLLGDSALYLCASSPAGAADTQYFGPGTRLTVL.